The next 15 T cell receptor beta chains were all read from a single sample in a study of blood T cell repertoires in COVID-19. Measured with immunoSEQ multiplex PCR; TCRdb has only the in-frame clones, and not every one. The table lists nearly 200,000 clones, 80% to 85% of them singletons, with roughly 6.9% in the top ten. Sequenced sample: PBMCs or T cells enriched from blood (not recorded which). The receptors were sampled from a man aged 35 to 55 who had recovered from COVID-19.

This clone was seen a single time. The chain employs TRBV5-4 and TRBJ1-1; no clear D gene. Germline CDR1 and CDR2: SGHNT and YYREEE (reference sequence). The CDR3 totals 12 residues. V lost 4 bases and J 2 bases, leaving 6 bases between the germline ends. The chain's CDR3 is CASSLINTEAFF. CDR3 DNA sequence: TGTGCCAGCAGCCTAATTAACACTGAAGCTTTCTTT.

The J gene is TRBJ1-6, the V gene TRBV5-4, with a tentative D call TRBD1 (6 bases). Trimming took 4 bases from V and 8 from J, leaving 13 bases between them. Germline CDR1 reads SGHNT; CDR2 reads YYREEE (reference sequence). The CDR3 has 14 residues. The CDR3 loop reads CASSPDSLDSPLHF. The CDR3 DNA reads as TGTGCCAGCAGCCCGGACAGCCTCGATTCACCCCTCCACTTT.

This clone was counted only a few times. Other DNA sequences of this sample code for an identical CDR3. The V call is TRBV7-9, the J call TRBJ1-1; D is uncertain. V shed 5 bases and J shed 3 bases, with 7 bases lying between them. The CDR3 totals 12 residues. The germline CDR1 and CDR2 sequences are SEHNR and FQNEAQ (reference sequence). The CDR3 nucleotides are TGTGCCAGCAGCCTCTCGGACACTGAAGCTTTCTTT. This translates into CASSLSDTEAFF.

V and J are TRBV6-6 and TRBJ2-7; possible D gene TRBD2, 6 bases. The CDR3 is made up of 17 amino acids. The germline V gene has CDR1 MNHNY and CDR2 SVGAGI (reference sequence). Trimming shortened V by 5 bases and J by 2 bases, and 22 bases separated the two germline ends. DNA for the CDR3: TGTGCCAGCAGTCGAGCCTATCTCCGGGACTCCACCTACGAGCAGTACTTC. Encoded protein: CASSRAYLRDSTYEQYF.

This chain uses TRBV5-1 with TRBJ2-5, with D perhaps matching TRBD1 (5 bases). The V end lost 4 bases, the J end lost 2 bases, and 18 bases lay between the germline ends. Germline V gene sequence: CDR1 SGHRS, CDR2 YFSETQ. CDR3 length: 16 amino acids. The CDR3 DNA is TGCGCCAGCAGCAGGGTGGGGCTCACTCAACAAGAGACCCAGTACTTC. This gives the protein CASSRVGLTQQETQYF.

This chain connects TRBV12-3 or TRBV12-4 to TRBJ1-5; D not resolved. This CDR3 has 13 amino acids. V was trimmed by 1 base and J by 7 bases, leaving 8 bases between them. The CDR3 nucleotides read TGTGCCAGCAGTTTAGGGTCGAGACAGCCCCAGCATTTT. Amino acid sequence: CASSLGSRQPQHF.

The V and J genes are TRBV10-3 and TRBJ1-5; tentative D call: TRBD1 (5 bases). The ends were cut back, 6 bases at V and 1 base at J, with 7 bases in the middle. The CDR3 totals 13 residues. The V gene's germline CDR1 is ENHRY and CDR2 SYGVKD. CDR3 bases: TGTGCCATCAGACAGGCAAGCAATCAGCCCCAGCATTTT. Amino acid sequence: CAIRQASNQPQHF.

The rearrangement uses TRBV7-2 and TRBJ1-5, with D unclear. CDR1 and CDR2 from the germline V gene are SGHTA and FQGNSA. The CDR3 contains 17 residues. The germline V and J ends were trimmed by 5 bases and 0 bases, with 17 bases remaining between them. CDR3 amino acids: CASSPMIGVYSNQPQHF. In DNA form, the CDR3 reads TGTGCCAGCAGCCCTATGATCGGAGTTTATAGCAATCAGCCCCAGCATTTT. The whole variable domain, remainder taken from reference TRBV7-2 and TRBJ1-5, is GAGVSQSPSNKVTEKGKDVELRCDPISGHTALYWYRQSLGQGLEFLIYFQGNSAPDKSGLPSDRFSAERTGGSVSTLTIQRTQQEDSAVYLCASSPMIGVYSNQPQHFGDGTRLSIL.

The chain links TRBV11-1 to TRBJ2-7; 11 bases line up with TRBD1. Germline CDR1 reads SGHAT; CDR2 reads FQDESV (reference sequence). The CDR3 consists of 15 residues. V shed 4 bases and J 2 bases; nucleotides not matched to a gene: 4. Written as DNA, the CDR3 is TGTGCCAGCAGCTCGGGACAGGGGGTCCCCTACGAGCAGTACTTC. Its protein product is CASSSGQGVPYEQYF. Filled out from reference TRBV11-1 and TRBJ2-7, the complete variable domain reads EAEVAQSPRYKITEKSQAVAFWCDPISGHATLYWYRQILGQGPELLVQFQDESVVDDSQLPKDRFSAERLKGVDSTLKIQPAELGDSAMYLCASSSGQGVPYEQYFGPGTRLTVT.

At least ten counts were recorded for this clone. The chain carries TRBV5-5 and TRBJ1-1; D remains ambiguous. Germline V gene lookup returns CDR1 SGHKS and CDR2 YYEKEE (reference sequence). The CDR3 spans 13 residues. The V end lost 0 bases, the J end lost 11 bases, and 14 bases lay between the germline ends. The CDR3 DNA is TGTGCCAGCAGCTTGGTTATGGTCCGGGAGGCTTTCTTT. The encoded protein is CASSLVMVREAFF.

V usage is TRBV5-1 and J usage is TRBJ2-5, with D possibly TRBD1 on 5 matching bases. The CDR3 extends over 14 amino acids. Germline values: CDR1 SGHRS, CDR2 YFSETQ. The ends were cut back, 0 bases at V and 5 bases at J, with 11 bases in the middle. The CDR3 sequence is CASSLEYRSETQYF. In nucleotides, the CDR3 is TGCGCCAGCAGCTTGGAGTACAGGTCCGAGACCCAGTACTTC.

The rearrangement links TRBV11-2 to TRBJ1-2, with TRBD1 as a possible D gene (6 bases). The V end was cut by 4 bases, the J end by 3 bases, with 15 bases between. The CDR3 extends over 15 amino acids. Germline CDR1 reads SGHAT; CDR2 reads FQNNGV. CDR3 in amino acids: CASSSLGGGHYGYTF. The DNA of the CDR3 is TGTGCCAGCAGCTCCCTGGGGGGGGGCCACTATGGCTACACCTTC.

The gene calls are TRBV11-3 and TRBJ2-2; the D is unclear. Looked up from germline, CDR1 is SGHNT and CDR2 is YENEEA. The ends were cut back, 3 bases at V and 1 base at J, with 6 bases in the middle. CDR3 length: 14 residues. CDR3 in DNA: TGTGCCAGCAGCTTGGCCAGGAACACCGGGGAGCTGTTTTTT. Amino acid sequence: CASSLARNTGELFF. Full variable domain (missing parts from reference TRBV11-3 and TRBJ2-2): EAGVVQSPRYKIIEKKQPVAFWCNPISGHNTLYWYLQNLGQGPELLIRYENEEAVDDSQLPKDRFSAERLKGVDSTLKIQPAELGDSAVYLCASSLARNTGELFFGEGSRLTVL.

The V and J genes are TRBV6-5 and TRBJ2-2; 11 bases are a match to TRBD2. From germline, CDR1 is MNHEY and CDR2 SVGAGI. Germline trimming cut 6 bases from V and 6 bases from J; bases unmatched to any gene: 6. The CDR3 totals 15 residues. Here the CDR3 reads CASSLTSGGAGELFF. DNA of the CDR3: TGTGCCAGCAGCCTCACTAGCGGGGGTGCCGGGGAGCTGTTTTTT.

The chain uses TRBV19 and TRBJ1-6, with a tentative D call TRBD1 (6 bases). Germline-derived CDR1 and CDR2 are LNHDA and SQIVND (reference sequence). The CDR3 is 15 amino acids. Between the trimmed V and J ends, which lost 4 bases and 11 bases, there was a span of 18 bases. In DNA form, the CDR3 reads TGTGCCAGTAGTACAACCCGGGACAACCGGGCACCCCTCCACTTT. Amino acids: CASSTTRDNRAPLHF.